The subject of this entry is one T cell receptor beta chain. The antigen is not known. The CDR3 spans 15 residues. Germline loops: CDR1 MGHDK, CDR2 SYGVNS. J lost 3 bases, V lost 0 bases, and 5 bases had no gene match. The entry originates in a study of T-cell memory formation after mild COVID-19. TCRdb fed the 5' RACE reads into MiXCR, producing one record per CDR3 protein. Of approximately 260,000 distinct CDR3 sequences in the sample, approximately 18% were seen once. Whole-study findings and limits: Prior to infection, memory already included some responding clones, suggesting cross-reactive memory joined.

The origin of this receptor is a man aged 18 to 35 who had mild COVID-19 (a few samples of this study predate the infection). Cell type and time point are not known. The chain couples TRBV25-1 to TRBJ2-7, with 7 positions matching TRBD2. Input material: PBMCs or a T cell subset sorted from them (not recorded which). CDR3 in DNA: TGTGCCAGCAGTGAATACCGAGCGGGGTTCTACGAGCAGTACTTC. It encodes CASSEYRAGFYEQYF.